Below, 10 T cell receptor beta chains from the same sample are listed, as sequenced in a study of response to subunit inactivated influenza vaccine. Each CDR3 protein is one row after TCRdb ran MiXCR on the RT-PCR reads. The sample has over 450,000 distinct CDR3 sequences; around 13% are singletons. Material: PBMCs from blood, obtained roughly 6 weeks after vaccination. Every receptor here comes from a man aged 50 to 59 who received an inactivated influenza vaccine.

This clonotype was observed many times. This chain joins TRBV29-1 and TRBJ2-1; 9 bases agree with TRBD1. After removal of 7 bases from V and 6 bases from J, the junction contained 10 bases not matched to a gene. The length of the CDR3 is 14 residues. Germline-derived CDR1 and CDR2 are SQVTM and ANQGSEA. The CDR3 sequence: CSAGGGQGSNEQFF. For the CDR3, the DNA is TGCAGCGCTGGGGGAGGACAGGGGTCCAATGAGCAGTTCTTC.

V gene TRBV5-1 combines with J gene TRBJ1-1, with a weak D call TRBD1 (6 bases). Germline assignment: CDR1 SGHRS and CDR2 YFSETQ. Trimming shortened V by 1 base and J by 6 bases, and 10 bases separated the two germline ends. The CDR3 length is 13 residues. CDR3 sequence (DNA): TGCGCCAGCAGCTTGCATGGGGGCTCTGAAGCTTTCTTT. Translating it yields CASSLHGGSEAFF.

This clonotype was seen more than once but under ten times. This rearrangement joins TRBV7-2 to TRBJ1-2; D unresolved. This CDR3 has 14 amino acids. Germline V lookup: CDR1 SGHTA, CDR2 FQGNSA. V was trimmed by 3 bases and J by 0 bases, leaving 8 bases between them. The CDR3 spells CASSFGSTNYGYTF. CDR3 sequence (DNA): TGTGCCAGCAGCTTTGGGTCCACTAACTATGGCTACACCTTC.

A few counts support this clonotype. The V and J genes are TRBV6-5 and TRBJ1-5; D not certain. The CDR3 runs to 14 residues. The V and J ends lost 0 bases and 9 bases respectively, with 12 bases between them. Germline V gene data show CDR1 as MNHEY and CDR2 as SVGAGI. The CDR3 loop reads CASSYSSTLGPQHF. The CDR3, as DNA: TGTGCCAGCAGTTACTCGAGCACCCTCGGGCCCCAGCATTTT.

This clonotype came up many times. This rearrangement joins TRBV6-5 to TRBJ2-1; 8 nucleotides line up with TRBD1. The CDR3 has 15 amino acids. Germline V gene sequence: CDR1 MNHEY, CDR2 SVGAGI. Losses at the gene ends were 2 bases for V and 6 bases for J; bases not matched to a gene: 6. DNA of the CDR3: TGTGCCAGCAGTTACGTCACAGGGGGAGTCAATGAGCAGTTCTTC. It yields the protein CASSYVTGGVNEQFF.

In its sample, this clonotype was seen many times. This chain joins TRBV9 and TRBJ2-1; D is ambiguous. Germline V gene lookup returns CDR1 SGDLS and CDR2 YYNGEE. Trimming left V 3 bases short and J 8 bases short, with 6 bases between. The CDR3 spans 11 residues. DNA of the CDR3: TGTGCCAGCAGCGCTCAGGATGAGCAGTTCTTC. Amino acids: CASSAQDEQFF.

The chain couples TRBV5-1 to TRBJ2-3, with 12 bases lining up with TRBD2. The CDR3 has 15 amino acids. Unmatched junction bases numbered 1, after V lost 1 base and J lost 4 bases. The germline V gene has CDR1 SGHRS and CDR2 YFSETQ. This CDR3 is CASSLPSGGADTQYF. The CDR3 nucleotides are TGCGCCAGCAGCTTGCCTAGCGGGGGGGCAGATACGCAGTATTTT. Combining the CDR3 with reference TRBV5-1 and TRBJ2-3 gives the whole variable domain KAGVTQTPRYLIKTRGQQVTLSCSPISGHRSVSWYQQTPGQGLQFLFEYFSETQRNKGNFPGRFSGRQFSNSRSEMNVSTLELGDSALYLCASSLPSGGADTQYFGPGTRLTVL.

Many counts were recorded for this clonotype. The chain couples TRBV29-1 to TRBJ2-3; 7 nucleotides match TRBD2. Germline CDR1 is SQVTM and CDR2 is ANQGSEA. After removal of 8 bases from V and 2 bases from J, the junction contained 13 bases not matched to a gene. The CDR3 has 15 residues. CDR3 bases: TGCAGCACAAAGACCGGGACTATCTCCACAGATACGCAGTATTTT. It yields the protein CSTKTGTISTDTQYF.

V usage is TRBV5-1 and J usage is TRBJ1-1; TRBD1 is a possible D gene (5 bases). V lost 0 bases and J lost 4, with 10 bases in between. The CDR3 is 14 amino acids. Germline V CDR1 and CDR2: SGHRS, YFSETQ. This CDR3 is CASSLEGVSTEAFF. The CDR3 nucleotides are TGCGCCAGCAGCTTGGAAGGGGTTTCCACTGAAGCTTTCTTT.

The chain has TRBV10-3 and TRBJ2-5, with 7 bases identical to TRBD1. The V and J ends lost 0 bases and 4 bases, in that order; junction bases with no gene match: 8. CDR3 length: 16 residues. CDR1 and CDR2 (germline): ENHRY, SYGVKD. The CDR3, as DNA: TGTGCCATCAGTGAGTCCTCCGTAAGGGGGCTAGAGACCCAGTACTTC. Its protein is CAISESSVRGLETQYF.